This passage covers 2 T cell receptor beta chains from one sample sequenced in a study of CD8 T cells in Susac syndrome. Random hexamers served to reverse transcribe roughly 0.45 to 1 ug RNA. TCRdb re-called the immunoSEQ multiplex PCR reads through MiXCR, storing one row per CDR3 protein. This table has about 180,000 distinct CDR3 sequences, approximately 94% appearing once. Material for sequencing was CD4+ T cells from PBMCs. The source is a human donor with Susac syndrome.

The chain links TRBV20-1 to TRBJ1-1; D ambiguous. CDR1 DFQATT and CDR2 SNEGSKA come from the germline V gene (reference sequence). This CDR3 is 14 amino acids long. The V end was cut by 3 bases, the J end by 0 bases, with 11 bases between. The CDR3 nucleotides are TGCAGTGCTAGCGGAGGTATCATGAACACTGAAGCTTTCTTT. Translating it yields CSASGGIMNTEAFF.

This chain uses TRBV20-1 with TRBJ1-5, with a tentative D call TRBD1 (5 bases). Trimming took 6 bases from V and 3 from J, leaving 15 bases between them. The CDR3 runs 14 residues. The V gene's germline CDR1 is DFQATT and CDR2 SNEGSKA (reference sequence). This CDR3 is CSASPGGANQPQHF. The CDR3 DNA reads TGCAGTGCCAGTCCCGGAGGGGCCAATCAGCCCCAGCATTTT.